Presented here are 18 T cell receptor beta chains from one specimen sequenced in a study of early T cells in non-severe SARS-CoV-2 infection. TCRdb analysed the 5' RACE reads with MiXCR anew, one entry per CDR3 protein. The sample shows about 71,000 distinct CDR3 sequences, about an eighth of them seen only once. Sequenced sample: whole blood. The receptors here all came from an adult who was a healthcare worker with PCR-confirmed SARS-CoV-2 infection or an uninfected control (not recorded which).

The V call is TRBV28, the J call TRBJ2-1; TRBD1 or TRBD2 may be the D gene (5 bases each). CDR3 length equals 11 residues. V lost 6 bases to trimming and J lost 7 bases, with 7 bases between them. Germline-derived CDR1 and CDR2 are MDHEN and SYDVKM. The CDR3, as DNA: TGTGCCAGCAGGGGGGAGAATGAGCAGTTCTTC. Translation gives CASRGENEQFF.

J is TRBJ2-1 and V is TRBV29-1; D unclear. Germline assignment: CDR1 SQVTM and CDR2 ANQGSEA. This CDR3 has 9 amino acids. Trimming cost V 3 bases and J 8 bases, with 2 bases left between them. The CDR3: CSVEDEQFF. In DNA form, the CDR3 reads TGCAGCGTTGAGGATGAGCAGTTCTTC.

Only a few counts were recorded for this clonotype. The CDR3 region is CASRPVGDEQFF. The CDR3 DNA is TGCGCCAGCAGGCCTGTTGGGGATGAGCAGTTCTTC. The V and J genes are TRBV5-1 and TRBJ2-1; D gene ambiguous. The germline V and J ends were trimmed by 5 bases and 8 bases, with 11 bases remaining between them. Germline values: CDR1 SGHRS, CDR2 YFSETQ. The CDR3 contains 12 residues.

Many counts were recorded for this clonotype. The gene calls are TRBV19 and TRBJ2-7; D could derive from TRBD1 or TRBD2 (5 bases each). This CDR3 is built from 14 residues. CDR1 LNHDA and CDR2 SQIVND come from the germline V gene (reference sequence). Trimming shortened V by 4 bases and J by 5 bases, and 15 bases separated the two germline ends. This chain's CDR3 is CASSNGAYRDEQYF. The CDR3 DNA reads as TGTGCCAGTAGTAACGGGGCTTACCGGGACGAGCAGTACTTC.

This clonotype showed up many times. CDR3 in amino acids: CASSQGRTYGYTF. CDR3 DNA sequence: TGTGCCAGCAGCCAAGGACGGACCTATGGCTACACCTTC. The J gene is TRBJ1-2, the V gene TRBV3-1; D gene unclear. The CDR3 has 13 residues. The germline gives CDR1 LGHDT, CDR2 YNNKEL (reference sequence). Trimming left V 1 base short and J 4 bases short, with 7 bases between.

This clonotype was recorded many times. Written as DNA, the CDR3 is TGTGCCAGCAGGGCCCGACAGGAATCTGTCTACACCTTC. It encodes CASRARQESVYTF. This chain connects TRBV3-1 to TRBJ1-2; TRBD1 is a possible D gene (6 bases). This CDR3 has 13 amino acids. Per germline, CDR1 LGHDT and CDR2 YNNKEL (reference sequence). V was clipped by 6 bases and J by 10 bases, with 18 bases between them.

This clonotype was seen ten or more times. J is TRBJ2-2 and V is TRBV12-3 or TRBV12-4; no definite D call. Trimming cost V 7 bases and J 1 base, with 13 bases left between them. The CDR3 extends over 15 amino acids. CDR3 nucleotide sequence: TGTGCCAGCACCCCTAGGTTGGGGAACACCGGGGAGCTGTTTTTT. Amino acid sequence: CASTPRLGNTGELFF.

The chain joins TRBV29-1 to TRBJ2-3; possible D gene TRBD1, 5 bases. This CDR3 spans 12 amino acids. Germline CDR1 reads SQVTM; CDR2 reads ANQGSEA. V lost 7 bases and J 0 bases, leaving 8 bases between the germline ends. The CDR3 DNA is TGCAGCGCCAGGGTTAGCACAGATACGCAGTATTTT. This sequence encodes CSARVSTDTQYF.

This clonotype was counted only a few times. The rearrangement uses TRBV3-1 and TRBJ1-2; D may be TRBD1 (5 bases). The CDR3 length is 13 residues. Trimming pared 4 bases from V and 7 bases from J, leaving 13 bases between. Germline V CDR1 and CDR2: LGHDT, YNNKEL (reference sequence). DNA of the CDR3: TGTGCCAGCAGCCCGACAGTTCTTGCTGGCTACACCTTC. Translated: CASSPTVLAGYTF.

This clonotype was observed at least ten times. The J gene is TRBJ2-1, the V gene TRBV7-7; no clear D gene. V gave up 1 base and J gave up 0 bases, with 4 bases separating them. The CDR3 contains 14 residues. Germline V gene lookup returns CDR1 SSHAT and CDR2 FNYEAQ (reference sequence). For the CDR3, the DNA is TGTGCCAGCAGCTTAGGGGGCTCCTACAATGAGCAGTTCTTC. Protein product: CASSLGGSYNEQFF.

This clonotype has a count of ten or more. The chain recombines TRBV6-5 with TRBJ2-7; no clear D. The CDR3 length is 13 residues. V was pared by 5 bases and J by 1 base, with 9 bases between. CDR1 is MNHEY, CDR2 SVGAGI, per germline. CDR3 coding DNA: TGTGCCAGCAGTGTCACTCGGTCCTACGAGCAGTACTTC. It yields the protein CASSVTRSYEQYF.

This clonotype was seen a few times. The V and J genes are TRBV3-1 and TRBJ1-5; D is possibly TRBD1 (5 bases). This CDR3 has 15 amino acids. The germline CDR1 and CDR2 sequences are LGHDT and YNNKEL (reference sequence). The ends were cut back, 0 bases at V and 7 bases at J, with 13 bases in the middle. CDR3 in DNA: TGTGCCAGCAGCCAAGATCCCCAGGGCAGCCAGCCCCAGCATTTT. This translates into CASSQDPQGSQPQHF.

This clonotype appeared a few times. This chain connects TRBV18 to TRBJ2-1; D not certain. With 2 bases removed from V and 0 bases from J, the gap between germline ends came to 8 bases. This CDR3 spans 15 amino acids. The germline V gene encodes CDR1 KGHSH and CDR2 LQKENI. The CDR3 DNA reads TGTGCCAGCTCACCAACCGAGAGCTCCTACAATGAGCAGTTCTTC. This gives the protein CASSPTESSYNEQFF.

Ten or more counts support this clonotype. The chain joins TRBV11-2 to TRBJ1-5; D remains ambiguous. The V and J ends lost 0 bases and 4 bases respectively, with 4 bases between them. Per the germline V gene, CDR1 is SGHAT and CDR2 is FQNNGV. There are 13 residues in the CDR3. The CDR3 DNA follows: TGTGCCAGCAGCTTAGAGAGGAATCAGCCCCAGCATTTT. Translating gives CASSLERNQPQHF.

The rearrangement links TRBV28 to TRBJ2-3; perhaps TRBD2 as D (6 bases). Germline CDR1 reads MDHEN; CDR2 reads SYDVKM. V was shortened by 6 bases and J by 8 bases, with 12 bases between the two germline ends. This CDR3 spans 12 amino acids. The CDR3 DNA is TGTGCCAGCAGGGTAGCGGCTACTACGCAGTATTTT. Translating gives CASRVAATTQYF.

In its sample, this clonotype is medium-sized. The chain couples TRBV7-6 to TRBJ2-7, with D uncertain. Looked up from germline, CDR1 is SGHVS and CDR2 is FNYEAQ. There are 12 residues in the CDR3. The V end was cut by 5 bases, the J end by 4 bases, with 9 bases between. CDR3 protein: CASSDDIYEQYF. The CDR3 bases are TGTGCCAGCAGCGACGACATTTACGAGCAGTACTTC. Combining the CDR3 with reference TRBV7-6 and TRBJ2-7 gives the whole variable domain GAGVSQSPRYKVTKRGQDVALRCDPISGHVSLYWYRQALGQGPEFLTYFNYEAQQDKSGLPNDRFSAERPEGSISTLTIQRTEQRDSAMYRCASSDDIYEQYFGPGTRLTVT.

J is TRBJ2-7 and V is TRBV6-5, with 7 bases identical to TRBD2. The CDR3 spans 15 residues. Unmatched junction bases numbered 16, after V lost 11 bases and J lost 3 bases. The V gene's germline CDR1 is MNHEY and CDR2 SVGAGI. This CDR3 is CASQPGMGGNYEQYF. The CDR3 nucleotides read TGTGCCTCGCAGCCAGGTATGGGGGGGAACTACGAGCAGTACTTC.

This clonotype was counted only a few times. The V gene is TRBV29-1, the J gene TRBJ1-1; no clear D gene. The CDR3 covers 10 residues. The germline V and J ends were trimmed by 6 bases and 7 bases, with 9 bases remaining between them. From germline, CDR1 is SQVTM and CDR2 ANQGSEA. CDR3 loop: CSVLDNEAFF. CDR3 sequence (DNA): TGCAGCGTACTCGACAATGAAGCTTTCTTT. Together with reference TRBV29-1 and TRBJ1-1, the CDR3 gives the full variable domain: SAVISQKPSRDICQRGTSLTIQCQVDSQVTMMFWYRQQPGQSLTLIATANQGSEATYESGFVIDKFPISRPNLTFSTLTVSNMSPEDSSIYLCSVLDNEAFFGQGTRLTVV.